This T cell receptor beta chain was recorded in a study of human T cells and chemical hapten exposure (dated by TCRdb to the early 2020s). Background for the entire study: For sensitization, 2% DPC in acetone was applied to a 2 cm by 2 cm area of upper inner arm skin. Patch testing on the upper back used Finn chambers containing 0.01% DPC, with scoring done after 6 days according to International Contact Dermatitis Research Group standards. Most of the patients in the cohort were female, and the cohort covered alopecia areata with under or over 50% scalp involvement, alopecia totalis and alopecia universalis. Libraries were pooled for sequencing, and per-sample TCR yields varied mainly because of small differences in library volumes within the pool. Peripheral blood TCR repertoire changes were tracked in vivo in alopecia patients during primary and secondary sensitization to the hapten diphenylcyclopropenone (DPC). Blood for TCR sequencing was provided by twenty-nine alopecia patients at one to four time points (pre-sensitization, 2, 6 and 24 weeks). Throughout the study period of 20 to 30 weeks, patients also received therapeutic DPC doses to the scalp every week. Blood samples were taken from patients before sensitization (week 0) and then at 2, 6 and about 24 weeks after DPC sensitization.

Points the paper makes about the study in general: A positive correlation was found between the number of PT1 expanded TCRs and patch test score, with significance reached at thresholds 8, 16 and 32 but not 4. Expanded TCRs formed significantly more large CDR3 similarity clusters than pre-sensitization or healthy control sets, consistent with antigen-driven responses. Because every patient had alopecia, a presumed autoimmune disease, the patients' immune response might differ from that of healthy individuals. No change with DPC sensitization was found in the number of TCRs above 1 in 1000 frequency, and no evidence of global repertoire structure alterations was found. After repeated subsampling, the strength of the expansion versus patch-test correlation and the threshold at which it became significant changed.

On this clonotype itself: The target of this receptor is not known. No clone much larger than this one lies a single base away; base qualities are absent.

Unmatched junction bases come to 11, with V trimmed by 3 bases and J by 6 bases. Sequences SQVTM (CDR1) and ANQGSEA (CDR2) are obtained from the germline V gene. The CDR3, cysteine through phenylalanine, is 15 amino acids long. Kept here is only the CDR3 DNA, which spans 45 bases and is read in frame from base 1. This specimen's time point label, interpreted: pre-sensitization, week 0. The sample's treatment or condition label is to be understood as: therapeutic diphenylcyclopropenone sensitization with weekly scalp DPC. At every patch-test visit, the blood draw took place before the patch test was put on. Patients were considered eligible if aged 18 to 70, diagnosed with alopecia and deemed suitable for DPC therapy, and patients were excluded if pregnant. Unfractionated whole blood was collected in Tempus Blood RNA tubes, and total RNA was extracted from that blood. The library relied on RACE. The sequencing machine was a NextSeq 500. Library preparation attached unique molecular identifiers to individual cDNA molecules for quantitative, reproducible TCR counting. From each blood RNA sample, both TCR alpha and TCR beta chains were sequenced. The original pipeline was this. A median of around 96,000 TCRs per sample was observed, with a range of about 23,224 to 700,000. The Decombinator software suite was used to annotate the V, J and CDR3 of the TCR reads. For the PS versus PT1 abundance plots, all samples were subsampled to the same number of TCRs (28,000). Expanded TCRs were defined as absent before sensitization and observed at least eight times at the 2-week time point. TCRdb handled the public reads itself, with Q25 trimming in fastp and clone calling in MiXCR, and kept productive beta chains. A single entry per CDR3 protein holds the most common genes and DNA from its merged rows. The V and J calls come from TCRdb's annotation, not from the publication. The sample records approximately 260,000 distinct CDR3 sequences, about 9% of which are singletons. The ten top clones hold 2% to 2.5% of the sample.

This receptor chain uses TRBV29-1 and TRBJ2-3, with 8 bases in between that match TRBD2. This sequence was found in a woman aged 40 to 49 with alopecia areata. Some clones in this sample may be carry-over from other donors' samples. The sample was whole blood, taken in connection with sensitization to the hapten diphenylcyclopropenone (DPC). The CDR3 protein sequence reads: CSVDGTRWQRDTQYF. The DNA sequence follows: TGCAGCGTTGACGGGACTAGATGGCAGCGCGATACGCAGTATTTT.